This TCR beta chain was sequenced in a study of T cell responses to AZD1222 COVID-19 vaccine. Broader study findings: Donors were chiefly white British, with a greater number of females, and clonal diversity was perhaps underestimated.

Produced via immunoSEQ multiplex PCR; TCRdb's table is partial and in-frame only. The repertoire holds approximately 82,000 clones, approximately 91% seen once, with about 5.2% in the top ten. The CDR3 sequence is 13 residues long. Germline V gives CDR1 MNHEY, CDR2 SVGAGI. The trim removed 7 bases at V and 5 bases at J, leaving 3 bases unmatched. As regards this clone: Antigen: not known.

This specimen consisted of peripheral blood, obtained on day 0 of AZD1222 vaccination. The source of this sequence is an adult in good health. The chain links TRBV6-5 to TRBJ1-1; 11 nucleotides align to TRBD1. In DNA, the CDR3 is TGTGCCAGCACCTGGGACAGGGGGACTGAAGCTTTCTTT. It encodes CASTWDRGTEAFF.